This T cell receptor beta chain was profiled in a study of blood T cells in healthy people across ages. This clonotype has just a few counts. Germline V gives CDR1 DFQATT, CDR2 SNEGSKA (reference sequence). Unmatched junction bases numbered 2, after V lost 3 bases and J lost 1 base. The CDR3 is 14 amino acids. PCR was performed a second time for about 6 to 12 cycles using a sample-barcoded 5' primer and a J-beta primer mix. Every cDNA was tagged by a template-switch adaptor with 12 random nucleotides. MiXCR, run by TCRdb on the 5' RACE reads, gives a single entry per CDR3 protein. The table records 1.8 million or so distinct CDR3 sequences, roughly two fifths of them present only once.

The sample comprised blood. This sequence joins TRBV20-1 and TRBJ2-4; 8 bases map to TRBD1. The TCR originated in a human donor in good health. The CDR3 sequence: CSARRQGAKNIQYF. CDR3 nucleotide sequence: TGCAGTGCTAGGAGACAGGGGGCCAAAAACATTCAGTACTTC.